This T cell receptor (beta chain) comes out of a study of blood T cell repertoires in COVID-19. Study overall: COVID-19 samples collected from the United States, Italy and Spain covered acute and convalescent phases. From T cells, B-cell-depleted T cells, or PBMCs came the material, which was cDNA or gDNA.

Original analysis: Researchers report that nucleated cell counts were estimated from reference gene primer amplification. Profiling relied on immunoSEQ multiplex PCR, and the TCRdb table lists in-frame clones only, not all of them. The V and J calls and clone size come from that table; D and trimming were worked out from the DNA. The sample lists over 100,000 clones, approximately 80% occurring once. This clone has more than one count but fewer than ten. CDR1 LGHNT and CDR2 FRNRAP come from the germline V gene. This CDR3 region has 13 residues. Trimming took 3 bases from V and 1 from J, leaving 4 bases between them.

The specimen sequenced was peripheral blood. This chain joins TRBV12-5 and TRBJ1-5; D not resolved. This receptor was obtained from a woman aged 55 to 70 with acute or convalescent COVID-19. DNA for the CDR3: TGTGCTAGTGGTTTTGAGAGCAATCAGCCCCAGCATTTT. This gives the protein CASGFESNQPQHF.